The text below deals with one TCR beta chain. The antigen remains unidentified. The data were taken from a study of PD-L1 blockade in urothelial cancer. The overall study: Male sex and bladder-origin urothelial cancer were recorded for about 90% of the roughly 30 patients. At 3 weeks (second dose) and 6 weeks after starting treatment, blood was analyzed. Across blood samples, T cells had a median count of roughly 140,000. Study conclusions and caveats: Below-median pretreatment blood TCR clonality was a predictor of better survival.

There are 13 residues in the CDR3. V lost 4 bases to trimming and J lost 1 base, with 7 bases between them. Germline assignment: CDR1 SGHVS and CDR2 FNYEAQ. Sequencing was performed with immunoSEQ multiplex PCR; in TCRdb, only in-frame clones are kept and a portion is missing. The sample consists of around 40,000 clones, 80% to 90% of them appearing once. This sample comprised PBMCs, obtained around atezolizumab (anti-PD-L1) treatment. V is TRBV7-6 and J is TRBJ2-5; unclear D gene. The TCR comes from a man between 60 and 75 years old with urothelial cancer. CDR3 nucleotide sequence: TGTGCCAGCAGCTCACACATCCAAGAGACCCAGTACTTC. This gives the protein CASSSHIQETQYF.